These 5 T cell receptor beta chains were sequenced from one sample in a study of low-dose radiotherapy and immunotherapy resistance in tumors. Primers targeting TRAV and TRBV primed first-strand cDNA, covering alpha and beta chains. With a V-primer adapter and a constant-region primer, TCRs were amplified for roughly 18 PCR cycles. TCRdb re-analysed the reads in MiXCR, keeping a single row per CDR3 protein. The sample has around 80,000 distinct CDR3 sequences; about 20% are singletons. Documented time point: before trial treatment. Sequenced material: PBMCs, taken before treatment. All receptors derive from a male donor with prostate cancer.

There are many counts of this clonotype. The rearrangement joins TRBV29-1 to TRBJ1-1; D gene ambiguous. The germline gives CDR1 SQVTM, CDR2 ANQGSEA. The CDR3 has 11 residues. V was trimmed by 4 bases and J by 5 bases, leaving 8 bases between them. The CDR3 loop is CSVGWGTEAFF. CDR3 DNA sequence: TGCAGCGTTGGCTGGGGAACTGAAGCTTTCTTT.

With respect to this clonotype: A single base is all that separates this from a far larger clone, so a read error is likely. J is TRBJ2-1 and V is TRBV6-2 or TRBV6-3; 7 bases agree with TRBD1. Germline CDR1 is MNHEY and CDR2 is SVGEGT. The CDR3 spans 15 residues. V trimming: 5 bases; J trimming: 13 bases; junction bases outside the gene matches: 17. The CDR3 is CASSALEGAQETQFF. CDR3 sequence (DNA): TGTGCCAGCAGTGCCCTAGAGGGGGCCCAAGAGACCCAGTTCTTC.

This clonotype was found many times. The chain couples TRBV5-4 to TRBJ2-2, with D tentatively TRBD2 (6 bases). Germline V CDR1 and CDR2: SGHNT, YYREEE (reference sequence). The CDR3 has 17 amino acids. V dropped 4 bases and J dropped 1 base, with 17 bases sitting between them. The CDR3 DNA reads TGTGCCAGCAGCGTAAGTGCGCGGGGAAGGAACACCGGGGAGCTGTTTTTT. This sequence encodes CASSVSARGRNTGELFF.

For the CDR3, the DNA is TGTGCCAGCAGCCCGGGGACTGCCAGCACAGATACGCAGTATTTT. Amino acid sequence: CASSPGTASTDTQYF. J is TRBJ2-3 and V is TRBV5-4, with D tentatively TRBD2 (6 bases). Germline V lookup: CDR1 SGHNT, CDR2 YYREEE (reference sequence). This CDR3 has 15 residues. Trimming left V 4 bases short and J 0 bases short, with 12 bases between.

The chain couples TRBV7-2 to TRBJ2-7; no clear D gene. Trimming removed 0 bases at V and 5 bases at J, with 11 bases between. Germline V lookup: CDR1 SGHTA, CDR2 FQGNSA. The CDR3 is made up of 14 amino acids. CDR3 nucleotide sequence: TGTGCCAGCAGCTTAGCAGGGTCCCTGGACGAGCAGTACTTC. It specifies CASSLAGSLDEQYF.